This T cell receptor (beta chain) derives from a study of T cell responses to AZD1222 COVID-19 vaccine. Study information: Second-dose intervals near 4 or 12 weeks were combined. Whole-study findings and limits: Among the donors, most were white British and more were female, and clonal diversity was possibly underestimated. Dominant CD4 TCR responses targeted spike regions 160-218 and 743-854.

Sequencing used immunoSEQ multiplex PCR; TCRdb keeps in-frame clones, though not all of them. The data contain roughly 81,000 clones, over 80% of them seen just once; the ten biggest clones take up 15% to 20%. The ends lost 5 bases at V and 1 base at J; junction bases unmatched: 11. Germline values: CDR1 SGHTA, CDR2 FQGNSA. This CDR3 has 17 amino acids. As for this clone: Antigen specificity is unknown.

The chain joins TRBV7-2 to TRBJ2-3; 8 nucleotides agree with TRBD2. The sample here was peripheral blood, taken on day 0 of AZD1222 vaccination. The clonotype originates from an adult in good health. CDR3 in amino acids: CASSPRGGRLRTDTQYF. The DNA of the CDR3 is TGTGCCAGCAGCCCCCGAGGCGGGAGGCTCCGCACAGATACGCAGTATTTT.